The 19 T cell receptor beta chains in this list originate from one sample, sequenced in a study of blood T cell repertoires in COVID-19. This table comes from immunoSEQ multiplex PCR, and its TCRdb copy is limited to in-frame clones, with some not included. Of 160,000 or so clones in the sample, about four fifths were seen once. The sequencing sample was made of PBMCs or T cells enriched from blood (not recorded which). The receptors were gathered from a man aged 60-69 years who had recovered from COVID-19.

V usage is TRBV5-8 and J usage is TRBJ2-1; 8 positions match TRBD2. V dropped 0 bases and J dropped 3; count of bases not matched to a gene: 2. The CDR3 covers 15 residues. The germline V gene encodes CDR1 SGHTS and CDR2 YDEGEE. The CDR3 DNA is TGTGCCAGCAGCTTGGGGAGCGGGAGCTACAATGAGCAGTTCTTC. Its protein product is CASSLGSGSYNEQFF.

This clone showed up just once. This CDR3 reads CASSQGTAGANVLTF. The CDR3 DNA is TGTGCCAGCAGCCAAGGGACAGCTGGGGCCAACGTCCTGACTTTC. This chain uses TRBV14 with TRBJ2-6, with D possibly being TRBD1 (6 bases). This CDR3 has 15 residues. Germline assignment: CDR1 SGHDN and CDR2 FVKESK. V was clipped by 1 base and J by 2 bases, with 6 bases between them.

This clone has ten or more counts. DNA for the CDR3: TGTGCCAGCAGCCTCCAAGGGACTAGCGGGAGAGCCACCGGGGAGCTGTTTTTT. It codes for CASSLQGTSGRATGELFF. V usage is TRBV4-2 and J usage is TRBJ2-2, with 14 nucleotides matching TRBD2. Trimming at V came to 4 bases and at J to 4 bases, leaving 8 bases not matched to a gene. In germline, CDR1 is LGHNA, CDR2 YNFKEQ. The CDR3 spans 18 residues.

This chain uses TRBV3-1 (or the pseudogene TRBV3-2) with TRBJ2-3, with 13 nucleotides matching TRBD2. Germline CDR1 is LGHDT and CDR2 is YNNKEL (reference sequence). The CDR3 runs to 16 residues. V was pared by 4 bases and J by 6 bases, with 7 bases of the junction left unmatched. The CDR3 spells CASSLGLAGVADTQYF. The CDR3 coding sequence is TGTGCCAGCAGCCTAGGACTAGCGGGAGTGGCCGATACGCAGTATTTT.

The chain has TRBV5-1 and TRBJ1-2, with D possibly matching TRBD1 (5 bases). The CDR3 totals 15 residues. Germline V gene sequence: CDR1 SGHRS, CDR2 YFSETQ. Trimming left V 4 bases short and J 8 bases short, with 21 bases between. CDR3: CASSPSVVPQGGYTF. The CDR3 nucleotides read TGCGCCAGCAGCCCTTCCGTAGTCCCCCAGGGCGGCTACACCTTC.

The chain joins TRBV28 to TRBJ1-2; D unclear. The V gene's germline CDR1 is MDHEN and CDR2 SYDVKM. The CDR3 is 12 residues long. Trimming removed 9 bases from V and 0 bases from J, with 8 bases in between. The CDR3 DNA reads as TGTGCCAGTCAGGAGGCTAACTATGGCTACACCTTC. Its translation is CASQEANYGYTF.

CDR3 amino acids: CASSLAGGLAGELFF. CDR3 nucleotides: TGCGCCAGCAGCTTGGCAGGGGGCCTGGCCGGGGAGCTGTTTTTT. This chain joins TRBV5-1 and TRBJ2-2, with 8 bases aligning to TRBD1. J was trimmed by 6 bases and V by 0 bases; bases with no gene match: 4. The CDR3 is made up of 15 amino acids. Germline CDR1 is SGHRS and CDR2 is YFSETQ.

Turning to this clone: An end of the junction does not agree with germline; a read error may underlie this. In nucleotides, the CDR3 is TGTGCCGTTCCCGGGACAGGGGTCCCCACTTTT. It is translated as CAVPGTGVPTF. This sequence joins TRBV28 and TRBJ1-1; 10 bases are a match to TRBD1. There are 11 residues in the CDR3. CDR1 and CDR2 (germline): MDHEN, SYDVKM.

The gene calls are TRBV29-1 and TRBJ2-7; D uncertain. Trimming shortened V by 7 bases and J by 0 bases, and 10 bases separated the two germline ends. CDR3 length: 12 amino acids. CDR1 and CDR2 (germline): SQVTM, ANQGSEA. In DNA form, the CDR3 reads TGCAGCGGAAGAAGCGCCTCCTACGAGCAGTACTTC. It translates to CSGRSASYEQYF.

This chain joins TRBV4-1 and TRBJ2-1; 14 bases are shared with TRBD2. In germline, CDR1 is MGHRA, CDR2 YSYEKL. CDR3 length equals 17 residues. With V trimmed by 1 base and J by 7 bases, 6 bases remained unmatched. The DNA for the CDR3 is TGCGCCAGCAGCCAAGGGGGGACTAGCGGGAGTGTGAATGAGCAGTTCTTC. Its protein is CASSQGGTSGSVNEQFF.

V and J are TRBV28 and TRBJ2-7; TRBD2 agrees at 11 bases. The ends lost 6 bases at V and 2 bases at J; junction bases unmatched: 0. Germline assignment: CDR1 MDHEN and CDR2 SYDVKM. The CDR3 is made up of 13 amino acids. As DNA, the CDR3 is TGTGCCAGCAGACTAGCGGGAGCCTACGAGCAGTACTTC. Its protein product is CASRLAGAYEQYF.

V usage is TRBV28 and J usage is TRBJ2-2, with D tentatively TRBD1 (6 bases). CDR3 length: 17 amino acids. The germline V and J ends were trimmed by 6 bases and 7 bases, with 24 bases remaining between them. Germline loops: CDR1 MDHEN, CDR2 SYDVKM. Here the CDR3 DNA reads TGTGCCAGCAGCCGGGACATGCGGAGCTTGGAGGTCGGGGAGCTGTTTTTT. Translating gives CASSRDMRSLEVGELFF.

The chain is built from TRBV10-3 and TRBJ2-2, with D maybe TRBD2 (6 bases). Trimming took 10 bases from V and 2 from J, leaving 14 bases between them. The germline gives CDR1 ENHRY, CDR2 SYGVKD. The CDR3 spans 14 residues. For the CDR3, the DNA is TGTGCCACTTGGGACTCGATAAACACCGGGGAGCTGTTTTTT. Translating it yields CATWDSINTGELFF.

This CDR3 reads CASSPWTWSDTQYF. The CDR3 DNA follows: TGTGCCAGCAGCCCTTGGACATGGTCAGATACGCAGTATTTT. This chain connects TRBV3-1 (or the pseudogene TRBV3-2) to TRBJ2-3; a possible D gene is TRBD1 (5 bases). Germline assignment: CDR1 LGHDT and CDR2 YNNKEL (reference sequence). V was clipped by 4 bases and J by 4 bases, with 12 bases between them. The CDR3 has 14 residues.

This clone appeared once. The chain links TRBV30 to TRBJ2-5; 7 nucleotides align to TRBD1. Trimming at V came to 5 bases and at J to 4 bases, leaving 7 bases not matched to a gene. This CDR3 is built from 13 residues. Germline loops: CDR1 GTSNPN, CDR2 SVGIG (reference sequence). The DNA of the CDR3 is TGTGCCTGGCAGGGACAGTTAGCAGAGACCCAGTACTTC. It codes for CAWQGQLAETQYF.

The DNA of the CDR3 is TGTGCCAGCGGCAGGGACAGCGGAAACACCATATATTTT. This sequence encodes CASGRDSGNTIYF. The chain carries TRBV27 and TRBJ1-3, with 7 bases that match TRBD1. Germline CDR1 is MNHEY and CDR2 is SMNVEV (reference sequence). Trimming took 8 bases from V and 4 from J; bases not matched to a gene: 5. The CDR3 loop spans 13 amino acids.

The chain couples TRBV12-3 or TRBV12-4 to TRBJ2-7; TRBD2 might be the D (7 bases). V lost 6 bases, J lost 7 bases, and 16 bases lay in between. The CDR3 extends over 13 amino acids. The CDR3 DNA is TGTGCCAGCAGCCTACGCGGGGGCAAGGAGCAGTACTTC. Translation: CASSLRGGKEQYF.

This chain connects TRBV28 to TRBJ2-2, with 10 bases lining up with TRBD2. CDR3 length equals 15 residues. The germline V gene has CDR1 MDHEN and CDR2 SYDVKM. V lost 4 bases to trimming and J lost 5 bases; unmatched junction nucleotides: 4. The CDR3 sequence is CASSSSSGRTGELFF. The CDR3, as DNA: TGTGCCAGCAGTTCTTCTAGCGGGAGAACCGGGGAGCTGTTTTTT. The full variable domain, rest sourced from reference TRBV28 and TRBJ2-2, is DVKVTQSSRYLVKRTGEKVFLECVQDMDHENMFWYRQDPGLGLRLIYFSYDVKMKEKGDIPEGYSVSREKKERFSLILESASTNQTSMYLCASSSSSGRTGELFFGEGSRLTVL.

V usage is TRBV18 and J usage is TRBJ1-1, with 11 bases lining up with TRBD1. CDR1 is KGHSH, CDR2 LQKENI, per germline. V gave up 5 bases and J gave up 3 bases; unmatched junction bases: 8. This CDR3 has 16 residues. The CDR3 DNA sequence: TGTGCCAGCTCAGACGGGACAGGGGGATACTACACTGAAGCTTTCTTT. Translating it yields CASSDGTGGYYTEAFF.